This T cell receptor (beta chain) was profiled in a study of blood T cell repertoires in COVID-19. Study information: The samples span acute and convalescent COVID-19 from the United States, Italy and Spain. Sample material is recorded as cDNA or gDNA derived from T cells, B-cell-depleted T cells, or PBMCs.

Germline values: CDR1 LNHNV, CDR2 YYDKDF (reference sequence). Trimming cost V 4 bases and J 0 bases, with 19 bases left between them. This CDR3 has 17 residues. Per the authors' pipeline: The authors estimated nucleated cell counts from reference gene primer amplification. Libraries were prepared by immunoSEQ multiplex PCR; TCRdb keeps only in-frame clonotypes and omits some of them. V and J calls and clone size are those listed in that table; D and trimming were worked out from the DNA. The sample carries 65,000 to 85,000 clones, roughly nine tenths recorded once. This chain connects TRBV15 to TRBJ2-7; tentatively, D is TRBD1 (6 bases). Sequencing was done on a sample of peripheral blood. This receptor was obtained from a man aged 45-60 years with active COVID-19. The CDR3 sequence is CATSTFGTGHTSYEQYF. Here the CDR3 DNA reads TGTGCCACCAGCACCTTCGGAACAGGGCACACCTCCTACGAGCAGTACTTC.